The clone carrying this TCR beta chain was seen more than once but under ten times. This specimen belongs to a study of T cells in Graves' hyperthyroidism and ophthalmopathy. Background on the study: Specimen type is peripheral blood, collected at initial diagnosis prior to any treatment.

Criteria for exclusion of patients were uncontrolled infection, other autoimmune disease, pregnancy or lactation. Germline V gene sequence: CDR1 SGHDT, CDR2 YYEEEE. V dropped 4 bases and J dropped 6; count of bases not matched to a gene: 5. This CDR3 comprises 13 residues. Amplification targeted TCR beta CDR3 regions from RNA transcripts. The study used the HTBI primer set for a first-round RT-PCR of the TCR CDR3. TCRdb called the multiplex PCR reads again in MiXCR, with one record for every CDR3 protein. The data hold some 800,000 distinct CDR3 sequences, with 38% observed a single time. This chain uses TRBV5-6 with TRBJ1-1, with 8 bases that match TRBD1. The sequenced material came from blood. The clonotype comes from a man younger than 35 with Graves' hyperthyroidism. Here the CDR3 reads CASSLGRGPEAFF. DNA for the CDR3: TGTGCCAGCAGCCTGGGCAGGGGGCCTGAAGCTTTCTTT.